This is a list of T cell receptor beta chains from one sample in a study of blood T cell repertoires in COVID-19. The table came from immunoSEQ multiplex PCR; TCRdb's copy has only in-frame clones and leaves some out. The repertoire has around 400,000 clones, approximately 90% of them found once; the top ten carry 0.86%. The sequenced sample was PBMCs or T cells enriched from blood (not recorded which). The receptors here all came from a middle-aged woman who had been exposed to COVID-19. CDR3s include the opening cysteine and the closing phenylalanine or tryptophan. D genes are given only for firm matches. Clone sizes are given selectively: once, few, many, or a class where the clone is expanded.

>NA|TRBV3-1/TRBV3-2|TRBJ1-6|NA
CASSTPNSPLHF
TGTGCCAGCAGCACTCCTAATTCACCCCTCCACTTT
>TRBD2|TRBV7-2|TRBJ2-2|NA
CASSLEASGENTGELFF
TGTGCCAGCAGCTTAGAGGCTAGCGGGGAGAACACCGGGGAGCTGTTTTTT
>NA|TRBV18|TRBJ1-6|NA
CASSLDGGQIKGSPLHF
TGTGCCAGCTCACTCGACGGTGGACAGATCAAGGGGTCACCCCTCCACTTT
>NA|TRBV3-1/TRBV3-2|TRBJ1-3|NA
CASTTSSGGYTIYF
TGTGCCAGCACGACCTCTTCGGGAGGATACACCATATATTTT
>TRBD1|TRBV29-1|TRBJ2-1|once
CSAMTGGEQFF
TGCAGCGCCATGACAGGGGGTGAGCAGTTCTTC
>NA|TRBV21-1|TRBJ2-7|NA
CASSYRREGEGYEQYF
TGTGCCAGCAGCTATCGACGGGAGGGAGAGGGCTACGAGCAGTACTTC
>NA|TRBV5-8|TRBJ2-7|NA
CASSLYQGLGYEQYF
TGTGCCAGCAGCTTGTATCAGGGCCTGGGTTACGAGCAGTACTTC
>NA|TRBV5-1|TRBJ1-1|NA
CASSSAGLGNTEAFF
TGCGCCAGCAGCTCGGCGGGACTTGGGAACACTGAAGCTTTCTTT
>TRBD1|TRBV5-1|TRBJ1-1|NA
CASSLGQAEAFF
TGCGCCAGCAGCTTAGGACAGGCTGAAGCTTTCTTT
>TRBD1|TRBV2|TRBJ2-7|NA
CASIRGTGGPYEQYF
TGTGCCAGCATTCGAGGAACAGGGGGCCCCTACGAGCAGTACTTC
>TRBD1|TRBV11-3|TRBJ1-1|NA
CASSRTGTGVVVAFF
TGTGCCAGCAGTCGCACCGGGACAGGGGTGGTAGTAGCTTTCTTT
>TRBD2|TRBV3-1/TRBV3-2|TRBJ2-1|NA
CASSPKGLGTVEQFF
TGTGCCAGCAGCCCAAAAGGACTAGGGACGGTTGAGCAGTTCTTC
>NA|TRBV12-3/TRBV12-4|TRBJ1-1|NA
CASKDRQTEAFF
TGTGCCAGCAAAGACAGGCAAACTGAAGCTTTCTTT
>NA|TRBV7-2|TRBJ1-2|NA
CASSWGDYGYTF
TGTGCCAGCAGCTGGGGAGACTATGGCTACACCTTC
>NA|TRBV7-2|TRBJ2-1|NA
CASNTAGGPREQFF
TGTGCCAGCAATACGGCGGGTGGGCCTAGGGAGCAGTTCTTC
>TRBD2|TRBV6-5|TRBJ2-1|NA
CASSYGRESYNEQFF
TGTGCCAGCAGTTACGGGCGGGAGAGCTACAATGAGCAGTTCTTC
>NA|TRBV7-6|TRBJ2-7|NA
CASSPLNTDYEQYF
TGTGCCAGCAGCCCCTTGAACACCGACTACGAGCAGTACTTC
>TRBD1|TRBV15|TRBJ1-1|once
CATSRGAGQGELEAFF
TGTGCCACCAGCAGAGGGGCGGGACAGGGGGAACTGGAAGCTTTCTTT
>NA|TRBV7-9|TRBJ1-1|NA
CASSLEGIGRGTEAFF
TGTGCCAGCAGCTTAGAAGGAATTGGTCGCGGCACTGAAGCTTTCTTT
>NA|TRBV6-5|TRBJ2-3|few
CASSYEGRADTQYF
TGTGCCAGCAGTTACGAGGGTCGGGCAGATACGCAGTATTTT
>NA|TRBV19|TRBJ2-7|NA
CASSINSGTYEQYF
TGTGCCAGTAGTATAAATAGCGGAACCTACGAGCAGTACTTC
>NA|TRBV6-5|TRBJ1-5|NA
CASSPGRNQPQHF
TGTGCCAGCAGTCCGGGTCGCAATCAGCCCCAGCATTTT
>TRBD1|TRBV24-1|TRBJ1-5|NA
CATSDGQGAKGNQPQHF
TGTGCCACCAGTGACGGACAGGGGGCGAAGGGCAATCAGCCCCAGCATTTT
>NA|TRBV6-2/TRBV6-3|TRBJ1-6|NA
CASSYNPPGSSPLHF
TGTGCCAGCAGTTACAATCCCCCGGGAAGTTCACCCCTCCACTTT
>TRBD2|TRBV5-6|TRBJ2-7|NA
CASSLIHRGLAGGYEQYF
TGTGCCAGCAGCTTGATCCATAGAGGACTAGCGGGGGGGTACGAGCAGTACTTC
>TRBD1|TRBV29-1|TRBJ2-1|NA
CSVEGQGANEQFF
TGCAGCGTTGAAGGGCAGGGGGCGAATGAGCAGTTCTTC
>NA|TRBV30|TRBJ1-1|NA
CAWSRTGGRSEAFF
TGTGCCTGGAGTCGGACGGGGGGTCGGTCTGAAGCTTTCTTT
>NA|TRBV28|TRBJ1-2|NA
CASSLRGYGYTF
TGTGCCAGCAGTTTACGGGGGTACGGCTACACCTTC
>TRBD1|TRBV7-8|TRBJ1-2|NA
CASSPRQGGNYGYTF
TGTGCCAGCAGCCCACGACAGGGGGGGAACTATGGCTACACCTTC
>TRBD1|TRBV9|TRBJ1-1|NA
CASSVGVQGAAFF
TGTGCCAGCAGCGTAGGAGTCCAGGGGGCAGCTTTCTTT
>NA|TRBV6-5|TRBJ1-1|NA
CASSYLGAGRDTEAFF
TGTGCCAGCAGTTACTTGGGGGCTGGGAGGGACACTGAAGCTTTCTTT
>TRBD2|TRBV19|TRBJ2-2|NA
CASSPGLAGDGTGELFF
TGTGCCAGTAGTCCAGGACTAGCGGGAGACGGCACCGGGGAGCTGTTTTTT
>TRBD2|TRBV7-2|TRBJ2-3|NA
CASSLVLLAGDTQYF
TGTGCCAGCAGCTTAGTACTACTAGCGGGAGATACGCAGTATTTT
>TRBD1|TRBV19|TRBJ1-5|NA
CASSIVQGGNQPQHF
TGTGCCAGTAGTATAGTCCAGGGGGGAAATCAGCCCCAGCATTTT
>TRBD1|TRBV30|TRBJ1-6|NA
CAWSSNRGARNSPLHF
TGTGCCTGGAGCTCTAACAGGGGAGCCCGTAATTCACCCCTCCACTTT
>NA|TRBV6-9|TRBJ1-1|NA
CASSYLEAFF
TGTGCCAGCAGTTACCTTGAAGCTTTCTTT
>NA|TRBV7-6|TRBJ1-2|NA
CASSPNSYGYTF
TGTGCCAGCAGCCCAAACAGTTATGGCTACACCTTC
>NA|TRBV5-5|TRBJ1-1|NA
CASDPGHLNTEAFF
TGTGCCAGCGACCCGGGACACCTGAACACTGAAGCTTTCTTT
>TRBD2|TRBV19|TRBJ2-1|once
CATTGRGGLAGPANEQFF
TGTGCCACCACGGGGAGGGGGGGACTAGCGGGACCGGCCAATGAGCAGTTCTTC
>NA|TRBV6-2/TRBV6-3|TRBJ1-1|NA
CASSLTAGGTEAFF
TGTGCCAGCAGCCTCACGGCGGGTGGCACTGAAGCTTTCTTT
>TRBD1|TRBV30|TRBJ1-1|NA
CAWSDRQGMNTEAFF
TGTGCCTGGAGTGACAGACAGGGGATGAACACTGAAGCTTTCTTT
>NA|TRBV20-1|TRBJ1-1|NA
CSAVNTEAFF
TGCAGTGCCGTGAACACTGAAGCTTTCTTT
>TRBD1|TRBV4-3|TRBJ1-2|NA
CASSHLDRDYGYTF
TGCGCCAGCAGCCACCTGGACAGGGACTATGGCTACACCTTC
>TRBD1|TRBV24-1|TRBJ2-3|NA
CATSETGVTDTQYF
TGTGCCACCAGTGAAACAGGGGTCACAGATACGCAGTATTTT
>TRBD1|TRBV7-2|TRBJ1-1|NA
CASSPDRAKGNTEAFF
TGTGCCAGCAGCCCCGACAGGGCAAAAGGTAACACTGAAGCTTTCTTT
>NA|TRBV19|TRBJ2-2|NA
CASRTVRNTGELFF
TGTGCCAGTAGAACAGTCCGGAACACCGGGGAGCTGTTTTTT
>TRBD1|TRBV23-1|TRBJ2-7|NA
CASSQSGDIPATGPQSSYEQYF
TGCGCCAGCAGTCAATCGGGGGACATACCCGCGACAGGGCCCCAAAGCTCCTACGAGCAGTACTTC
>TRBD1|TRBV18|TRBJ2-7|NA
CASSPTHRDSAHEQYF
TGTGCCAGCTCACCAACTCACCGGGACAGTGCGCACGAGCAGTACTTC
>NA|TRBV20-1|TRBJ1-6|NA
CSARDPIRDYF
TGCAGTGCTAGAGACCCTATACGGGACTACTTT
>NA|TRBV19|TRBJ2-2|NA
CASSITGSTGELFF
TGTGCCAGTAGTATTACAGGGTCTACCGGGGAGCTGTTTTTT
>TRBD2|TRBV27|TRBJ2-3|NA
CASSLWGLAGGPGTDTQYF
TGTGCCAGCAGTTTATGGGGACTAGCGGGGGGGCCTGGCACAGATACGCAGTATTTT
>TRBD2|TRBV27|TRBJ2-1|NA
CASSLWGSGTYNEQFF
TGTGCCAGCAGTTTATGGGGTAGCGGGACCTACAATGAGCAGTTCTTC
>TRBD1|TRBV2|TRBJ2-5|NA
CASRQGAVETQYF
TGTGCCAGTCGACAGGGGGCCGTGGAGACCCAGTACTTC
>TRBD2|TRBV7-3|TRBJ2-3|NA
CASSLAPQAGVGQYF
TGTGCCAGCAGCTTAGCCCCCCAGGCGGGAGTCGGACAGTATTTT
>TRBD1|TRBV28|TRBJ1-2|NA
CASSFSGTELYGYTF
TGTGCCAGCAGTTTTAGCGGGACAGAATTATATGGCTACACCTTC
>TRBD1|TRBV9|TRBJ1-5|NA
CASSSTGDGNQPQHF
TGTGCCAGCAGCTCCACAGGGGACGGCAATCAGCCCCAGCATTTT
>TRBD1|TRBV30|TRBJ1-3|NA
CAWSDTGTGASNSGNTIYF
TGTGCCTGGAGTGACACCGGGACAGGGGCTTCCAACTCTGGAAACACCATATATTTT
>NA|TRBV7-6|TRBJ2-7|once
CASSLGWEWSGEQYF
TGTGCCAGCAGCTTAGGCTGGGAGTGGTCTGGCGAGCAGTACTTC